This T cell receptor beta chain was retrieved from a study of OX40 agonist ivuxolimab in advanced cancers. Per the germline V gene, CDR1 is MNHNS and CDR2 is SASEGT. The V gene end was trimmed by 10 bases and the J gene end by 4 bases; junction bases not matched to a gene: 5. The CDR3 is made up of 13 amino acids. The method was immunoSEQ multiplex PCR; TCRdb's version includes in-frame clones alone and lacks a portion of them. The sample has tens of thousands of clones; approximately 90% are singletons. V is TRBV6-1 and J is TRBJ2-2; 8 nucleotides align to TRBD1. This TCR was sampled from an adult with an advanced solid tumor such as melanoma, head and neck, liver or kidney cancer. Sample: CD4+ or CD8+ T cells sorted from blood, taken in a trial of the OX40 agonist ivuxolimab. DNA of the CDR3: TGTGCCAATCGACAGGGGACCACCGGGGAGCTGTTTTTT. Translating gives CANRQGTTGELFF.